The 27 T cell receptor beta chains presented below share a single source sample, sequenced in a study of T cell responses to AZD1222 COVID-19 vaccine. The repertoire was sequenced with immunoSEQ multiplex PCR; TCRdb's copy has only in-frame clones and lacks some. The repertoire holds about 180,000 clones, with 80% to 95% as singletons. The material was peripheral blood, obtained 28 days after the second dose of the MenACWY control vaccine. Receptors were obtained from an adult who received the MenACWY meningococcal vaccine as a control.

This chain links TRBV7-9 with TRBJ2-7; 16 bases agree with TRBD2. The CDR3 is made up of 17 amino acids. Germline V gene data show CDR1 as SEHNR and CDR2 as FQNEAQ (reference sequence). V shed 2 bases and J 5 bases; nucleotides not matched to a gene: 6. The CDR3 loop reads CASSLFGTSGGADEQYF. Written as DNA, the CDR3 is TGTGCCAGCAGCTTATTCGGGACTAGCGGGGGGGCCGACGAGCAGTACTTC.

The genes are TRBV30 and TRBJ1-1, with 7 bases identical to TRBD1. CDR3 length: 13 residues. Germline CDR1 GTSNPN, CDR2 SVGIG (reference sequence). The J segment lost 2 bases and the V segment lost 2 bases, leaving 2 bases of the junction unmatched. CDR3 residues: CAWSTGVNTEAFF. The CDR3 DNA reads as TGTGCCTGGAGTACAGGGGTAAACACTGAAGCTTTCTTT.

V is TRBV7-3 and J is TRBJ2-1, with 11 bases matching TRBD2. CDR3 length equals 15 residues. The trim removed 5 bases at V and 6 bases at J, leaving 6 bases unmatched. Germline V gene sequence: CDR1 SGHTA, CDR2 FQGTGA. The DNA of the CDR3 is TGTGCCAGCAGCACAGGGACTAGCGGTCGCAATGAGCAGTTCTTC. It specifies CASSTGTSGRNEQFF.

The genes are TRBV5-4 and TRBJ2-6, with 8 nucleotides matching TRBD1. Trimming took 0 bases from V and 2 from J; bases not matched to a gene: 4. This CDR3 region has 17 residues. Germline lookup yields CDR1 SGHNT and CDR2 YYREEE (reference sequence). Here the CDR3 DNA reads TGTGCCAGCAGCTTGGGAGGGACAGGAACTGGGGCCAACGTCCTGACTTTC. The encoded protein is CASSLGGTGTGANVLTF.

This CDR3 is CASSPPRTGQETQYF. DNA of the CDR3: TGTGCCAGCTCACCCCCGAGGACAGGGCAAGAGACCCAGTACTTC. The chain has TRBV18 and TRBJ2-5; 8 positions match TRBD1. J lost 2 bases, V lost 3 bases, and 5 bases had no gene match. This CDR3 has 15 residues. Germline-derived CDR1 and CDR2 are KGHSH and LQKENI.

In this sample, this clone turned up once. The chain couples TRBV10-3 to TRBJ2-3, with D possibly being TRBD1 or TRBD2 (6 bases each). V was cut by 2 bases and J by 6 bases, with 18 bases left in between. The CDR3 extends over 16 amino acids. Germline V CDR1 and CDR2: ENHRY, SYGVKD. Here the CDR3 reads CAISEGGGLLSDTQYF. The CDR3 DNA is TGTGCCATCAGTGAGGGTGGGGGGCTCCTGTCGGATACGCAGTATTTT.

The chain uses TRBV15 and TRBJ1-6, with 7 bases matching TRBD1. The CDR3 totals 15 residues. CDR1 LNHNV and CDR2 YYDKDF come from the germline V gene (reference sequence). Trimming took 6 bases from V and 3 from J; bases not matched to a gene: 5. Here the CDR3 reads CATRQGISYNSPLHF. The DNA for the CDR3 is TGTGCCACCAGACAGGGGATCAGCTATAATTCACCCCTCCACTTT. The variable domain in full, completed from reference TRBV15 and TRBJ1-6, reads DAMVIQNPRYQVTQFGKPVTLSCSQTLNHNVMYWYQQKSSQAPKLLFHYYDKDFNNEADTPDNFQSRRPNTSFCFLDIRSPGLGDTAMYLCATRQGISYNSPLHFGNGTRLTVT.

V and J are TRBV18 and TRBJ2-1, with TRBD1 matching over 9 bases. CDR1 KGHSH and CDR2 LQKENI come from the germline V gene. The CDR3 contains 15 residues. V lost 0 bases to trimming and J lost 7 bases; unmatched junction nucleotides: 4. The CDR3 bases are TGTGCCAGCTCACCACCCCCAGGACAGGGGAATGAGCAGTTCTTC. Its translation: CASSPPPGQGNEQFF.

The chain combines TRBV15 with TRBJ1-1; the D is unclear. CDR3 length: 13 amino acids. CDR1 is LNHNV, CDR2 YYDKDF, per germline (reference sequence). Trimming stripped 3 bases from V and 6 bases from J, with 11 bases between. The CDR3 nucleotides read TGTGCCACCAGCAGGGGATTCATGGCTGAAGCTTTCTTT. The encoded protein is CATSRGFMAEAFF.

This clone was detected only once. V and J are TRBV4-1 and TRBJ1-3, with TRBD1 matching 9 bases. CDR3 size: 14 residues. Germline lookup yields CDR1 MGHRA and CDR2 YSYEKL. V lost 3 bases to trimming and J lost 6 bases; unmatched junction nucleotides: 3. CDR3 sequence (DNA): TGCGCCAGCAGCCAGGGACAGGGTACAAACACCATATATTTT. This encodes CASSQGQGTNTIYF.

The gene calls are TRBV11-2 and TRBJ2-5; 10 bases are shared with TRBD1. Unmatched junction bases numbered 2, after V lost 3 bases and J lost 1 base. The CDR3 covers 15 residues. Germline lookup yields CDR1 SGHAT and CDR2 FQNNGV. The DNA for the CDR3 is TGTGCCAGCAGCTTCGGGACAGGGGTCCAAGAGACCCAGTACTTC. Translation gives CASSFGTGVQETQYF.

The chain carries TRBV11-2 and TRBJ2-1, with 9 nucleotides matching TRBD2. Germline CDR1 and CDR2: SGHAT and FQNNGV. The CDR3 totals 16 residues. Trimming took 5 bases from V and 7 from J; bases not matched to a gene: 12. CDR3 coding DNA: TGTGCCAGCAGCGCAGGGACTAGCTATATAGTTAATGAGCAGTTCTTC. It is translated as CASSAGTSYIVNEQFF.

The chain joins TRBV5-1 to TRBJ1-2; D is unclear. The V gene lost 0 bases and the J gene lost 4 bases, with 10 bases spanning the gap. This CDR3 is built from 14 residues. CDR1 and CDR2 from the germline V gene are SGHRS and YFSETQ. The CDR3: CASSLEGRRYGYTF. DNA for the CDR3: TGCGCCAGCAGCTTGGAGGGTCGGCGCTATGGCTACACCTTC. Filled out from reference TRBV5-1 and TRBJ1-2, the complete variable domain reads KAGVTQTPRYLIKTRGQQVTLSCSPISGHRSVSWYQQTPGQGLQFLFEYFSETQRNKGNFPGRFSGRQFSNSRSEMNVSTLELGDSALYLCASSLEGRRYGYTFGSGTRLTVV.

J is TRBJ2-2 and V is TRBV3-1 (or the pseudogene TRBV3-2), with a possible D match to TRBD2 (6 bases). V lost 0 bases and J 4 bases, leaving 12 bases between the germline ends. Looked up from germline, CDR1 is LGHDT and CDR2 is YNNKEL (reference sequence). The CDR3 is 16 residues long. CDR3 loop: CASSQDWRGSTGELFF. The CDR3 DNA is TGTGCCAGCAGCCAAGATTGGCGGGGCAGCACCGGGGAGCTGTTTTTT.

The chain uses TRBV30 and TRBJ2-3; D perhaps matches TRBD2 (6 bases). The CDR3 runs to 13 residues. Trimming removed 4 bases at V and 4 bases at J, with 12 bases between. Germline-derived CDR1 and CDR2 are GTSNPN and SVGIG (reference sequence). In nucleotides, the CDR3 is TGTGCCTGGATGGCGGGGAGGCCAGATACGCAGTATTTT. This codes for CAWMAGRPDTQYF.

V usage is TRBV30 and J usage is TRBJ1-2, with D tentatively TRBD1 (6 bases). The CDR3 loop spans 13 amino acids. V lost 4 bases to trimming and J lost 7 bases, with 16 bases between them. Germline CDR1 GTSNPN, CDR2 SVGIG (reference sequence). The CDR3 DNA reads as TGTGCCTGGACCACAGGGTTTAGAGGTGGCTACACCTTC. This encodes CAWTTGFRGGYTF.

The CDR3 sequence is CASSLSWGQEKLFF. CDR3 nucleotides: TGTGCCAGCAGTTTATCGTGGGGGCAGGAAAAACTGTTTTTT. The chain recombines TRBV27 with TRBJ1-4; weak D call: TRBD1 (6 bases). This CDR3 has 14 amino acids. CDR1 and CDR2 (germline): MNHEY, SMNVEV (reference sequence). V was clipped by 0 bases and J by 8 bases, with 10 bases between them.

This rearrangement joins TRBV7-9 to TRBJ1-4, with TRBD1 matching over 7 bases. Germline V gene sequence: CDR1 SEHNR, CDR2 FQNEAQ (reference sequence). The CDR3 covers 17 residues. The V segment lost 1 base and the J segment 2 bases; nucleotides outside the gene matches: 7. The CDR3 sequence: CASSLGQGKGTNEKLFF. For the CDR3, the DNA is TGTGCCAGCAGCTTAGGACAGGGAAAGGGTACTAATGAAAAACTGTTTTTT. The complete variable domain, with remaining parts taken from reference TRBV7-9 and TRBJ1-4, reads DTGVSQNPRHKITKRGQNVTFRCDPISEHNRLYWYRQTLGQGPEFLTYFQNEAQLEKSRLLSDRFSAERPKGSFSTLEIQRTEQGDSAMYLCASSLGQGKGTNEKLFFGSGTQLSVL.

This clone occurred once. This chain connects TRBV4-1 to TRBJ1-5; 9 nucleotides line up with TRBD1. V shed 3 bases and J 3 bases; nucleotides not matched to a gene: 3. Germline-derived CDR1 and CDR2 are MGHRA and YSYEKL. CDR3 size: 15 residues. The CDR3 region has the DNA TGCGCCAGCAGCCACGGGGACAGGGACAATCAGCCCCAGCATTTT. Translation gives CASSHGDRDNQPQHF.

CDR3 sequence: CASRWTGVSPLHF. CDR3 sequence (DNA): TGTGCCAGCAGATGGACAGGGGTTTCACCCCTCCACTTT. The J gene is TRBJ1-6, the V gene TRBV11-2; TRBD1 agrees at 9 bases. The length of the CDR3 is 13 residues. Trimming at V came to 6 bases and at J to 9 bases, leaving 3 bases not matched to a gene. The germline gives CDR1 SGHAT, CDR2 FQNNGV.

V is TRBV5-6 and J is TRBJ2-7; the D gene is possibly TRBD2 (6 bases). There are 14 residues in the CDR3. The V gene lost 1 base and the J gene lost 4 bases, with 12 bases spanning the gap. Germline lookup yields CDR1 SGHDT and CDR2 YYEEEE. CDR3 residues: CASSLQQGGYEQYF. DNA for the CDR3: TGTGCCAGCAGCTTGCAGCAGGGAGGATACGAGCAGTACTTC.

This clone was detected only once. The J gene is TRBJ2-7, the V gene TRBV6-6; D remains unclear. Trimming took off 5 bases at V and 0 bases at J, with 8 bases between the two ends. Per germline, CDR1 MNHNY and CDR2 SVGAGI (reference sequence). CDR3 size: 13 residues. CDR3 nucleotides: TGTGCCAGCAGTCCCGGGTCCTCCTACGAGCAGTACTTC. Amino acid sequence: CASSPGSSYEQYF.

V gene TRBV6-5 combines with J gene TRBJ1-3; D not certain. This CDR3 contains 14 residues. V lost 8 bases to trimming and J lost 0 bases, with 11 bases between them. Germline values: CDR1 MNHEY, CDR2 SVGAGI. The DNA for the CDR3 is TGTGCCAGCGTCAGGCCCGCCTCTGGAAACACCATATATTTT. This translates into CASVRPASGNTIYF.

J is TRBJ1-6 and V is TRBV5-4; tentative D call: TRBD1 (5 bases). This CDR3 has 14 amino acids. Germline CDR1 reads SGHNT; CDR2 reads YYREEE (reference sequence). V dropped 0 bases and J dropped 9 bases, with 10 bases sitting between them. The CDR3 DNA reads as TGTGCCAGCAGCTTGGGGGGGAGCGGTTCACCCCTCCACTTT. Its protein product is CASSLGGSGSPLHF.

The chain recombines TRBV27 with TRBJ2-7, with 8 bases that match TRBD2. This CDR3 contains 14 residues. CDR1 MNHEY and CDR2 SMNVEV come from the germline V gene (reference sequence). Trimming removed 3 bases from V and 3 bases from J; junction bases left unmatched: 4. CDR3 sequence: CASSLRGASYEQYF. Written as DNA, the CDR3 is TGTGCCAGCAGTTTGCGGGGGGCCAGCTACGAGCAGTACTTC.

The V and J genes are TRBV15 and TRBJ2-1, with TRBD1 as a possible D gene (5 bases). The CDR3 has 15 amino acids. V was shortened by 0 bases and J by 7 bases, with 13 bases between the two germline ends. Germline CDR1 reads LNHNV; CDR2 reads YYDKDF (reference sequence). CDR3 amino acids: CATSRDPQGSNEQFF. As DNA, the CDR3 is TGTGCCACCAGCAGAGATCCGCAGGGTAGTAATGAGCAGTTCTTC.

This chain joins TRBV19 and TRBJ1-1; D call uncertain. The CDR3 spans 13 residues. The germline V and J ends were trimmed by 2 bases and 0 bases, with 4 bases remaining between them. Germline V CDR1 and CDR2: LNHDA, SQIVND (reference sequence). The CDR3, as DNA: TGTGCCAGTAGTATAACCATGAACACTGAAGCTTTCTTT. Translation gives CASSITMNTEAFF.